What follows are 6 T cell receptor beta chains derived from one specimen sequenced in a study of T cell responses to AZD1222 COVID-19 vaccine. TCRdb keeps only in-frame clones here, not all; method: immunoSEQ multiplex PCR. Here the sample spans 150,000 to 200,000 clones, around 90% being singletons. The material was peripheral blood, obtained on day 0 of AZD1222 vaccination. The source of these receptors is an adult in good health.

The chain recombines TRBV4-2 with TRBJ2-7; D gene unclear. Germline V gene sequence: CDR1 LGHNA, CDR2 YNFKEQ. This CDR3 has 13 amino acids. The ends were cut back, 0 bases at V and 4 bases at J, with 7 bases in the middle. CDR3 DNA: TGTGCCAGCAGCCAAGAGACTGGATACGAGCAGTACTTC. It specifies CASSQETGYEQYF.

This clone was counted once. The chain uses TRBV28 and TRBJ2-2; D is tentatively TRBD1 or TRBD2 (5 bases each). In germline, CDR1 is MDHEN, CDR2 SYDVKM. V lost 5 bases and J lost 3, with 13 bases in between. The CDR3 is made up of 15 amino acids. CDR3 loop: CASSPPGPYTGELFF. CDR3 sequence (DNA): TGTGCCAGCAGTCCGCCGGGACCCTACACCGGGGAGCTGTTTTTT.

V and J are TRBV15 and TRBJ1-5, with D possibly matching TRBD1 (6 bases). Looked up from germline, CDR1 is LNHNV and CDR2 is YYDKDF (reference sequence). V dropped 0 bases and J dropped 6 bases, with 15 bases sitting between them. The CDR3 runs 16 residues. The CDR3 sequence: CATSRDRTGGGQPQHF. DNA for the CDR3: TGTGCCACCAGCAGAGATCGTACCGGGGGCGGTCAGCCCCAGCATTTT.

The chain carries TRBV2 and TRBJ1-2; 8 bases match TRBD1. The CDR3 is 13 amino acids. In germline, CDR1 is SNHLY, CDR2 FYNNEI. V shed 5 bases, J shed 8 bases, and the junction held 7 bases outside the gene matches. For the CDR3, the DNA is TGTGCCAGCAGTCCTCAGGGGGCAAGCGGCTACACCTTC. This sequence encodes CASSPQGASGYTF. Filled out from reference TRBV2 and TRBJ1-2, the complete variable domain reads EPEVTQTPSHQVTQMGQEVILRCVPISNHLYFYWYRQILGQKVEFLVSFYNNEISEKSEIFDDQFSVERPDGSNFTLKIRSTKLEDSAMYFCASSPQGASGYTFGSGTRLTVV.

This rearrangement joins TRBV2 to TRBJ1-5; possibly TRBD1 for D (5 bases). CDR1 SNHLY and CDR2 FYNNEI come from the germline V gene. V dropped 7 bases and J dropped 7 bases, with 17 bases sitting between them. The CDR3 length is 14 residues. As DNA, the CDR3 is TGTGCCAGCACCGGGCAGGGAGGCGGCCAGCCCCAGCATTTT. Amino acid sequence: CASTGQGGGQPQHF.

The chain joins TRBV19 to TRBJ1-3; 10 nucleotides line up with TRBD1. The junction had 14 bases not matched to a gene; V was cut back by 6 bases and J by 0 bases. This CDR3 spans 19 amino acids. Germline values: CDR1 LNHDA, CDR2 SQIVND (reference sequence). The chain's CDR3 is CASRPARSGQGHSGNTIYF. CDR3 nucleotide sequence: TGTGCCAGTAGACCGGCCAGGTCGGGACAGGGGCACTCTGGAAACACCATATATTTT.